This T cell receptor (beta chain) comes out of a study of blood T cell repertoires in COVID-19. Study information: From T cells, B-cell-depleted T cells, or PBMCs came the material, which was cDNA or gDNA.

This CDR3 contains 18 residues. Germline V CDR1 and CDR2: SGDLS, YYNGEE. Trimming removed 0 bases from V and 4 bases from J; junction bases left unmatched: 11. Clinical histories supplied by participants themselves formed the basis of cohort assignment. Original processing methods: Nucleated cell number was recorded as an estimate derived from reference gene primer amplification. Sequenced by immunoSEQ multiplex PCR; TCRdb stores in-frame clones only, minus some. V and J calls plus clone size are reproduced from that table; the DNA served to infer D and trimming. The sample comprises approximately 300,000 clones, around 90% of which are singletons, and 5% to 5.5% rests with the top ten.

The J gene is TRBJ2-5, the V gene TRBV9, with 11 bases fitting TRBD2. The sample was PBMCs or T cells enriched from blood (not recorded which). This receptor was obtained from a man in his sixties who had recovered from COVID-19. The CDR3, as DNA: TGTGCCAGCAGCGTAGCGGTTAGTGGGGGACTAGCGGTAGAGACCCAGTACTTC. It encodes CASSVAVSGGLAVETQYF.